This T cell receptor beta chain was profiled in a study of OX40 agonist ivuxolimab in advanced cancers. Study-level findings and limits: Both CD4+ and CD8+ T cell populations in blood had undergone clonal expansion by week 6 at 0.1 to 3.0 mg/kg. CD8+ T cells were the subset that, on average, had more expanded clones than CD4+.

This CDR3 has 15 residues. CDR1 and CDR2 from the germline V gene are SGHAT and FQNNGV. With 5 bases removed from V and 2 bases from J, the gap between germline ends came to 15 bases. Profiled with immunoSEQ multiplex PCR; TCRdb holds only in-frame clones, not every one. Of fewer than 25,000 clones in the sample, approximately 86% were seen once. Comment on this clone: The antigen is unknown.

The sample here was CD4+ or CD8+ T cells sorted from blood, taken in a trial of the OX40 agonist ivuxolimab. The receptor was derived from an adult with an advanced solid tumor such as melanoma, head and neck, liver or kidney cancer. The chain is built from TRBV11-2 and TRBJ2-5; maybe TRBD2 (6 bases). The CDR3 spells CASSTRDLRQETQYF. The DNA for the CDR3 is TGTGCCAGCAGCACCCGGGACTTGAGGCAAGAGACCCAGTACTTC.